This T cell receptor beta chain was obtained from a study of cytomegalovirus exposure and HLA in healthy donors. Study overall: Among over 350 genotyped donors, about 83% fell in the Caucasian-associated ancestry cluster.

Vbeta (60) and Jbeta (13) primers were used in the PCR. The repertoire was sequenced with immunoSEQ multiplex PCR; TCRdb's copy has only in-frame clones and lacks some. This sample has more than 150,000 clones, with more than 65% found just once. Note on this clone: What it recognizes is unknown.

Study-wide findings and caveats: Using the classifier, cytomegalovirus status was reportedly diagnosed with high specificity and sensitivity. A highly shared variant cluster was judged a likely technical artifact. Reports indicate that TCR beta sequences accurately predicted the HLA-A and HLA-B alleles of most subjects.

The CDR3 consists of 15 residues. Germline V lookup: CDR1 SGHRS, CDR2 YFSETQ. V shed 0 bases and J shed 2 bases, with 9 bases lying between them. The TCR sequence derives from a man aged 50 to 60 in good health and CMV-seronegative. The material sequenced was PBMCs. The rearrangement uses TRBV5-1 and TRBJ1-3; a weak D match, TRBD1 (5 bases). The CDR3 is CASSLDVRAGNTIYF. The DNA of the CDR3 is TGCGCCAGCAGCTTGGATGTCAGGGCTGGAAACACCATATATTTT.